Below are 2 T cell receptor beta chains sequenced from a single sample in a study of T cell repertoires in cytomegalovirus infection. MiXCR was run by TCRdb on the reads, yielding one entry per CDR3 protein. The sample includes about 830,000 distinct CDR3 sequences, less than 35% of them seen just once. No antigen has been identified for these receptors. The source material was cultured CD8+ T cells from PBMCs, sampled from culture after CMV antigen stimulation. The receptors come from a human donor in good health (CMV status not recorded). Some clones in this sample may be carry-over from other donors' samples.

The chain recombines TRBV6-2 or TRBV6-3 with TRBJ2-3; no clear D. In germline, CDR1 is MNHEY, CDR2 SVGEGT. The ends were cut back, 5 bases at V and 0 bases at J, with 12 bases in the middle. This CDR3 contains 15 residues. Here the CDR3 reads CASSLLLDSTDTQYF. CDR3 sequence (DNA): TGTGCCAGCAGTCTTCTTCTGGACAGCACAGATACGCAGTATTTT.

The chain recombines TRBV9 with TRBJ1-1; D gene uncertain. Germline assignment: CDR1 SGDLS and CDR2 YYNGEE. This CDR3 comprises 18 residues. V was clipped by 0 bases and J by 4 bases, with 22 bases between them. The CDR3 sequence: CASSVVDPFRDRGTEAFF. DNA for the CDR3: TGTGCCAGCAGCGTAGTAGATCCATTCCGGGATCGGGGCACTGAAGCTTTCTTT.